The 31 T cell receptor beta chains below all came from one sample that was sequenced in a study of CD8 T cells in Susac syndrome (dated by TCRdb to about 2019). Library preparation used the immunoSEQ multiplex PCR assay. RNA was extracted using the RNeasy kit, and roughly 0.5 to 1 microgram was reverse transcribed with random hexamers. TCRdb reworked the public reads: Q25 trimming with fastp, MiXCR clone assembly, productive beta chains retained. Rows with a matching CDR3 protein are joined into one entry that keeps the most common DNA and genes. The table for this sample lists around 130,000 distinct CDR3 sequences; around 94% of them were counted only once. The ten largest clones take up more than 0.25% of the sample. Sequenced: CD8+ T cells from PBMCs. Receptor source: a human donor with Susac syndrome.

V is TRBV10-1 and J is TRBJ2-3; no reliable D call. This CDR3 comprises 13 residues. The V gene's germline CDR1 is WNHNN and CDR2 SYGVQD (reference sequence). The V end was cut by 3 bases, the J end by 5 bases, with 9 bases between. The CDR3 nucleotides are TGCGCCAGCAGTGATAGGGTGGAAGATACGCAGTATTTT. Translation: CASSDRVEDTQYF.

This rearrangement joins TRBV2 to TRBJ2-3; 10 bases map to TRBD2. J lost 2 bases, V lost 8 bases, and 7 bases had no gene match. The CDR3 runs 15 residues. Germline CDR1 SNHLY, CDR2 FYNNEI. This CDR3 reads CASGLAGAYTDTQYF. CDR3 nucleotide sequence: TGTGCCAGCGGGCTAGCGGGGGCATACACAGATACGCAGTATTTT. Full variable domain (missing parts from reference TRBV2 and TRBJ2-3): EPEVTQTPSHQVTQMGQEVILRCVPISNHLYFYWYRQILGQKVEFLVSFYNNEISEKSEIFDDQFSVERPDGSNFTLKIRSTKLEDSAMYFCASGLAGAYTDTQYFGPGTRLTVL.

The chain employs TRBV20-1 and TRBJ2-5, with 9 bases aligning to TRBD1. The J segment lost 5 bases and the V segment lost 6 bases, leaving 4 bases of the junction unmatched. CDR1 is DFQATT, CDR2 SNEGSKA, per germline (reference sequence). The CDR3 runs 12 residues. The CDR3 nucleotides read TGCAGTGCGGGGACAGGGTGGGAGACCCAGTACTTC. Its translation: CSAGTGWETQYF.

In this sample, this clonotype turned up once. The chain uses TRBV12-3 or TRBV12-4 and TRBJ1-4; the D gene is possibly TRBD1 (6 bases). The CDR3 is 16 residues long. Trimming removed 2 bases at V and 8 bases at J, with 18 bases between. CDR3 nucleotides: TGTGCCAGCAGTTTATTGTACGCAGGGGTAGGAGAAAAACTGTTTTTT. Translation: CASSLLYAGVGEKLFF.

This chain joins TRBV6-6 and TRBJ2-7, with D perhaps given as TRBD1 or TRBD2 (5 bases each). The germline V gene has CDR1 MNHNY and CDR2 SVGAGI (reference sequence). Trimming cost V 2 bases and J 5 bases, with 7 bases left between them. This CDR3 region has 12 residues. DNA of the CDR3: TGTGCCAGCAGTTACCGGGGACACGAGCAGTACTTC. Its protein product is CASSYRGHEQYF.

The count of this clonotype is one. This sequence joins TRBV20-1 and TRBJ1-1; TRBD1 is a possible D gene (6 bases). This CDR3 region has 13 residues. The germline CDR1 and CDR2 sequences are DFQATT and SNEGSKA (reference sequence). Trimming shortened V by 3 bases and J by 3 bases, and 11 bases separated the two germline ends. CDR3: CSASYRVDTEAFF. The CDR3 DNA is TGCAGTGCTAGTTACAGGGTGGACACTGAAGCTTTCTTT.

The rearrangement joins TRBV27 to TRBJ2-7, with 11 bases identical to TRBD1. The ends lost 8 bases at V and 3 bases at J; junction bases unmatched: 12. Germline CDR1 is MNHEY and CDR2 is SMNVEV (reference sequence). The CDR3 has 16 amino acids. In DNA, the CDR3 is TGTGCCAGCTCCAGCCTCGGACAGGGGGCGGTCTACGAGCAGTACTTC. The encoded protein is CASSSLGQGAVYEQYF.

This clonotype was picked up one time. The chain links TRBV2 to TRBJ1-2, with D perhaps matching TRBD1 (6 bases). There are 15 residues in the CDR3. Germline CDR1 is SNHLY and CDR2 is FYNNEI. V lost 2 bases, J lost 4 bases, and 14 bases lay in between. CDR3 nucleotides: TGTGCCAGCAGTGAACGCAGGGGAGGTCCCTATGGCTACACCTTC. Amino acids: CASSERRGGPYGYTF.

The chain has TRBV30 and TRBJ2-5; TRBD1 aligns across 10 bases. V trimming: 5 bases; J trimming: 5 bases; junction bases outside the gene matches: 5. This CDR3 has 13 residues. CDR1 and CDR2 (germline): GTSNPN, SVGIG (reference sequence). The CDR3 nucleotides are TGTGCCTGGGAGACAGGGGGCTGGGAGACCCAGTACTTC. Its protein product is CAWETGGWETQYF.

The rearrangement uses TRBV5-4 and TRBJ2-7; D gene uncertain. Per the germline V gene, CDR1 is SGHNT and CDR2 is YYREEE (reference sequence). The germline V and J ends were trimmed by 4 bases and 3 bases, with 11 bases remaining between them. The CDR3 extends over 13 amino acids. CDR3 region: CASSLKPDYEQYF. The DNA for the CDR3 is TGTGCCAGCAGCCTAAAACCGGACTACGAGCAGTACTTC.

This chain joins TRBV9 and TRBJ2-5, with D maybe TRBD1 (6 bases). The V end was cut by 2 bases, the J end by 7 bases, with 18 bases between. The CDR3 runs to 15 residues. Per the germline V gene, CDR1 is SGDLS and CDR2 is YYNGEE. CDR3 nucleotides: TGTGCCAGCAGCGTCACCCGGGACAAGTGGGGGACCCAGTACTTC. Translation: CASSVTRDKWGTQYF.

The chain employs TRBV20-1 and TRBJ2-3, with 8 bases identical to TRBD2. CDR1 is DFQATT, CDR2 SNEGSKA, per germline (reference sequence). CDR3 length equals 15 residues. V lost 0 bases to trimming and J lost 1 base; unmatched junction nucleotides: 3. The CDR3 DNA sequence: TGCAGTGCTAGAGATGGAGCGGGGGGCACAGATACGCAGTATTTT. Its translation is CSARDGAGGTDTQYF.

J is TRBJ2-3 and V is TRBV7-9; D is undetermined. The V and J ends lost 3 bases and 4 bases respectively, with 14 bases between them. CDR3 length equals 15 residues. Looked up from germline, CDR1 is SEHNR and CDR2 is FQNEAQ (reference sequence). CDR3 amino acids: CASSFGSRLSDTQYF. CDR3 nucleotide sequence: TGTGCCAGCAGCTTTGGCTCTAGACTCTCAGATACGCAGTATTTT.

This clonotype was seen a single time. V is TRBV5-4 and J is TRBJ2-1, with 8 nucleotides matching TRBD1. Germline CDR1 reads SGHNT; CDR2 reads YYREEE (reference sequence). Germline trimming cut 4 bases from V and 5 bases from J; bases unmatched to any gene: 2. The length of the CDR3 is 13 residues. CDR3 amino acids: CASSLGQDNEQFF. In DNA form, the CDR3 reads TGTGCCAGCAGCCTGGGACAGGACAATGAGCAGTTCTTC.

The genes are TRBV7-9 and TRBJ2-1; D is perhaps TRBD1 or TRBD2 (5 bases each). The CDR3 is 14 residues long. Trimming removed 0 bases from V and 4 bases from J, with 7 bases in between. Germline-derived CDR1 and CDR2 are SEHNR and FQNEAQ (reference sequence). CDR3 amino acids: CASSLAGEYNEQFF. The CDR3 nucleotides are TGTGCCAGCAGCTTAGCGGGGGAGTACAATGAGCAGTTCTTC. Based on the CDR3 plus reference TRBV7-9 and TRBJ2-1, the full variable domain is DTGVSQNPRHKITKRGQNVTFRCDPISEHNRLYWYRQTLGQGPEFLTYFQNEAQLEKSRLLSDRFSAERPKGSFSTLEIQRTEQGDSAMYLCASSLAGEYNEQFFGPGTRLTVL.

This CDR3 reads CASSLSRAYEQYF. CDR3 coding DNA: TGTGCCAGCAGTTTATCACGGGCCTACGAGCAGTACTTC. The chain employs TRBV27 and TRBJ2-7; D is unresolved. V lost 0 bases and J 2 bases, leaving 5 bases between the germline ends. This CDR3 has 13 amino acids. CDR1 is MNHEY and CDR2 is SMNVEV in the germline V gene (reference sequence).

V gene TRBV12-3 or TRBV12-4 combines with J gene TRBJ2-1; 10 bases fit TRBD2. The V segment lost 3 bases and the J segment 7 bases; nucleotides outside the gene matches: 6. The CDR3 loop spans 15 amino acids. This chain's CDR3 is CASSLTSGGANEQFF. The CDR3 DNA follows: TGTGCCAGCAGTTTGACCAGCGGGGGGGCAAATGAGCAGTTCTTC.

The rearrangement links TRBV7-9 to TRBJ2-7; 7 bases agree with TRBD2. The CDR3 spans 16 residues. The V gene end was trimmed by 1 base and the J gene end by 4 bases; junction bases not matched to a gene: 10. Germline V gives CDR1 SEHNR, CDR2 FQNEAQ (reference sequence). In nucleotides, the CDR3 is TGTGCCAGCAGCTTAGTGCAGGGACTAAAGACTTACGAGCAGTACTTC. It yields the protein CASSLVQGLKTYEQYF. Full variable domain (missing parts from reference TRBV7-9 and TRBJ2-7): DTGVSQNPRHKITKRGQNVTFRCDPISEHNRLYWYRQTLGQGPEFLTYFQNEAQLEKSRLLSDRFSAERPKGSFSTLEIQRTEQGDSAMYLCASSLVQGLKTYEQYFGPGTRLTVT.

The J gene is TRBJ1-1, the V gene TRBV9; D is possibly TRBD1 (6 bases). The germline V and J ends were trimmed by 3 bases and 7 bases, with 19 bases remaining between them. This CDR3 spans 15 amino acids. Germline V gene lookup returns CDR1 SGDLS and CDR2 YYNGEE. The CDR3: CASSALRGANLEAFF. The CDR3 bases are TGTGCCAGCAGCGCCCTTCGGGGGGCGAATCTTGAAGCTTTCTTT.

A few counts support this clonotype. The rearrangement joins TRBV6-2 or TRBV6-3 to TRBJ2-2; D is unresolved. Trimming removed 0 bases from V and 9 bases from J, with 8 bases in between. Germline assignment: CDR1 MNHEY and CDR2 SVGEGT. There are 13 residues in the CDR3. The CDR3 DNA sequence: TGTGCCAGCAGTTACTCGTCTACCCGGGAGCTGTTTTTT. Translating gives CASSYSSTRELFF.

The CDR3 is CSVFGHPRETQYF. The CDR3 DNA is TGCAGCGTTTTTGGACACCCTCGTGAGACCCAGTACTTC. The genes are TRBV29-1 and TRBJ2-5, with D tentatively TRBD1 (5 bases). Germline CDR1 and CDR2: SQVTM and ANQGSEA. Trimming left V 5 bases short and J 5 bases short, with 15 bases between. The CDR3 sequence is 13 residues long.

This sequence joins TRBV20-1 and TRBJ2-1, with 12 bases fitting TRBD1. V gave up 1 base and J gave up 9 bases; unmatched junction bases: 7. Germline V gives CDR1 DFQATT, CDR2 SNEGSKA (reference sequence). CDR3 length: 15 amino acids. The CDR3 sequence is CSARGGQGAPGEQFF. The CDR3, as DNA: TGCAGTGCTAGAGGGGGACAGGGGGCGCCGGGTGAGCAGTTCTTC.

The chain uses TRBV7-9 and TRBJ1-6; TRBD1 matches 7 bases. Germline V gene data show CDR1 as SEHNR and CDR2 as FQNEAQ (reference sequence). The J segment lost 4 bases and the V segment lost 6 bases, leaving 6 bases of the junction unmatched. The CDR3 length is 15 residues. The CDR3 DNA reads as TGTGCCAGCAGAGCCGGACAGGATTATAATTCACCCCTCCACTTT. This codes for CASRAGQDYNSPLHF.

The V call is TRBV25-1, the J call TRBJ2-6; 12 bases are shared with TRBD1. CDR3 length equals 16 residues. Germline V gene lookup returns CDR1 MGHDK and CDR2 SYGVNS. V shed 8 bases and J 0 bases; nucleotides not matched to a gene: 2. The CDR3 spells CASGTGGTSGANVLTF. The CDR3 DNA reads as TGTGCCAGCGGGACAGGGGGCACCTCTGGGGCCAACGTCCTGACTTTC.

The chain employs TRBV9 and TRBJ2-7; 11 bases line up with TRBD2. Trimming took 3 bases from V and 6 from J; bases not matched to a gene: 8. Germline CDR1 SGDLS, CDR2 YYNGEE. The CDR3 totals 15 residues. In nucleotides, the CDR3 is TGTGCCAGCAGCGCCGGGCCTAGCGGGGGGTTCGAGCAGTACTTC. Translating gives CASSAGPSGGFEQYF.

The J gene is TRBJ2-7, the V gene TRBV4-3; TRBD2 aligns across 8 bases. Looked up from germline, CDR1 is LGHNA and CDR2 is YSLEER. With V trimmed by 0 bases and J by 1 base, 8 bases remained unmatched. This CDR3 is built from 17 residues. For the CDR3, the DNA is TGCGCCAGCAGCCAAGATGGGGCGGCGGGGGGATCCTACGAGCAGTACTTC. Translation: CASSQDGAAGGSYEQYF.

V usage is TRBV30 and J usage is TRBJ1-1, with D maybe TRBD1 (6 bases). V was shortened by 0 bases and J by 4 bases, with 12 bases between the two germline ends. Germline CDR1 is GTSNPN and CDR2 is SVGIG (reference sequence). There are 14 residues in the CDR3. The CDR3 loop is CAWSVEQGITEAFF. The CDR3 DNA is TGTGCCTGGAGTGTAGAACAGGGCATCACTGAAGCTTTCTTT.

The chain carries TRBV2 and TRBJ2-7, with 9 bases identical to TRBD1. The germline V gene encodes CDR1 SNHLY and CDR2 FYNNEI. Trimming cost V 4 bases and J 4 bases; bases outside gene matches: 8. The CDR3 is 15 residues long. The CDR3 nucleotides read TGTGCCAGCAGTGGGCTCCGGGACAGGGAATACGAGCAGTACTTC. It codes for CASSGLRDREYEQYF.

The genes are TRBV27 and TRBJ2-7, with 10 bases aligning to TRBD2. The V gene's germline CDR1 is MNHEY and CDR2 SMNVEV (reference sequence). The CDR3 loop spans 15 amino acids. The V segment lost 7 bases and the J segment 5 bases; nucleotides outside the gene matches: 11. The chain's CDR3 is CASISGLAGADEQYF. As DNA, the CDR3 is TGTGCCAGCATTAGTGGGCTAGCGGGGGCCGACGAGCAGTACTTC.

V usage is TRBV11-2 and J usage is TRBJ2-7; 8 bases map to TRBD1. CDR3 size: 15 residues. The germline V gene encodes CDR1 SGHAT and CDR2 FQNNGV. Unmatched junction bases numbered 4, after V lost 0 bases and J lost 3 bases. The DNA for the CDR3 is TGTGCCAGCAGCTTAGATCCAGGGGGCGGCTACGAGCAGTACTTC. Its protein is CASSLDPGGGYEQYF.

This clonotype appeared a single time. The gene calls are TRBV29-1 and TRBJ2-7; D is ambiguous. The CDR3 loop spans 12 amino acids. In germline, CDR1 is SQVTM, CDR2 ANQGSEA. Trimming removed 3 bases from V and 1 base from J, with 7 bases in between. CDR3 in amino acids: CSVEAESYEQYF. The CDR3 DNA follows: TGCAGCGTTGAGGCGGAATCCTACGAGCAGTACTTC.